A selection of T cell receptor beta chains follows, all from one sample in a study of T cell responses to AZD1222 COVID-19 vaccine. The protocol was immunoSEQ multiplex PCR, while the TCRdb copy is restricted to in-frame clones and leaves out a portion. The sample carries 77,000 or so clones, approximately 92% recorded once. This material consisted of peripheral blood, taken on day 0 of AZD1222 vaccination. These receptors all come from an adult in good health. CDR3s include the opening cysteine and the closing phenylalanine or tryptophan. D genes are given only for firm matches. The size of a clone is reported for some rows only, either as once, few or many, or as a class for expanded clones.

j_gene | v_gene | abundance | d_gene | CDR3nt | CDR3aa
TRBJ2-1 | TRBV6-2/TRBV6-3 | - | TRBD1 | TGTGCCAGCAGTCTAATCCCGGGACAGGGATACAATGAGCAGTTCTTC | CASSLIPGQGYNEQFF
TRBJ1-4 | TRBV6-5 | - | TRBD1 | TGTGCCAGCACCATAGGAGGACAGGGAATGGGCAAACTGTTTTTT | CASTIGGQGMGKLFF
TRBJ1-1 | TRBV6-5 | few | TRBD1 | TGTGCCAGCAGTTATCTGCAGGGGGCGACTGAAGCTTTCTTT | CASSYLQGATEAFF
TRBJ2-3 | TRBV7-9 | - | - | TGTGCCAGCAGCTTAGGGTGGGCCGAGACAGATACGCAGTATTTT | CASSLGWAETDTQYF
TRBJ1-4 | TRBV5-1 | - | TRBD1 | TGCGCCAGCAGCTTCGACAGGGGGAAGGAAAAACTGTTTTTT | CASSFDRGKEKLFF
TRBJ2-2 | TRBV2 | - | TRBD2 | TGTGCCAGCACGACTAGCGGGACTCCCGGGGAGCTGTTTTTT | CASTTSGTPGELFF
TRBJ2-7 | TRBV7-2 | few | - | TGTGCCAGCAGCTCCAGGAGGGGCCACGAGCAGTACTTC | CASSSRRGHEQYF
TRBJ1-5 | TRBV5-5 | - | - | TGTGCCAGCAGCTTGGCCCGGGGCAATCAGCCCCAGCATTTT | CASSLARGNQPQHF
TRBJ2-3 | TRBV30 | - | - | TGTGCCTGGAACAGGTCAGGGGCTAGCACAGATACGCAGTATTTT | CAWNRSGASTDTQYF
TRBJ1-2 | TRBV4-2 | - | - | TGTGCCAGCAGCCAAGAGAGTGGCCTCGGCTATGGCTACACCTTC | CASSQESGLGYGYTF
TRBJ1-6 | TRBV27 | - | - | TGTGCCAGCAGTTTATCCTATAATTCACCCCTCCACTTT | CASSLSYNSPLHF
TRBJ2-7 | TRBV11-2 | - | - | TGTGCCAGCAGCTTAGGGGCAGGGGAGGGGTTCGAGCAGTACTTC | CASSLGAGEGFEQYF
TRBJ2-7 | TRBV27 | - | - | TGTGCCAGCAGTTTAGCGGCTAGTGGGACCTACGAGCAGTACTTC | CASSLAASGTYEQYF
TRBJ1-6 | TRBV7-2 | - | - | TGTGCCAGCAGCTTAGTTTCGGACAGCGGCAATTCACCCCTCCACTTT | CASSLVSDSGNSPLHF
TRBJ1-2 | TRBV19 | - | - | TGTGCCAGTAGTATGGTGTCCTATGGCTACACCTTC | CASSMVSYGYTF
TRBJ1-5 | TRBV28 | few | - | TGTGCCAGCAGTTCTACCGGGATTTATAGCAATCAGCCCCAGCATTTT | CASSSTGIYSNQPQHF
TRBJ2-7 | TRBV7-3 | - | TRBD1 | TGTGCCAGCAGCCCCGGGACAGGGTACGAGCAGTACTTC | CASSPGTGYEQYF
TRBJ2-7 | TRBV19 | - | - | TGTGCCAGTAGTATTAACCCCAGCTACGAGCAGTACTTC | CASSINPSYEQYF
TRBJ2-1 | TRBV2 | - | - | TGTGCCAGCAGTGAAGCAGGTGGCTGGTTCTTC | CASSEAGGWFF
TRBJ1-6 | TRBV6-5 | - | - | TGTGCCAGCAGCCTTACGGGAATTGGCCTCCACTTT | CASSLTGIGLHF
TRBJ2-1 | TRBV19 | - | - | TGTGCCAGTACCCTCACCTGGGGGGGCAGTGAGCAGTTCTTC | CASTLTWGGSEQFF
TRBJ1-4 | TRBV19 | once | - | TGTGCCAGTAGTATTTGGGGGGTCGGTGAAAAACTGTTTTTT | CASSIWGVGEKLFF